Listed here is a single T cell receptor (beta chain). Its antigen remains unknown. The sample originates from a study of OX40 agonist ivuxolimab in advanced cancers. In the study overall: Enrollees could have had prior anti-PD-1, anti-PD-L1 or anti-CTLA-4 therapy, which around 40% had received. Study results and caveats: At 0.1 to 3.0 mg/kg, CD4+ and CD8+ blood T cells expanded clonally by week 6. Compared with CD4+, CD8+ T cells on average had more expanded clones.

The CDR3 extends over 15 amino acids. With 3 bases removed from V and 0 bases from J, the gap between germline ends came to 11 bases. CDR1 is KGHSH and CDR2 is LQKENI in the germline V gene. This table comes from immunoSEQ multiplex PCR, and its TCRdb copy is limited to in-frame clones, with some not included. The sample holds over 40,000 clones, less than 90% seen once. Sequenced material: CD4+ or CD8+ T cells sorted from blood, taken in a trial of the OX40 agonist ivuxolimab. This TCR came from an adult with an advanced solid tumor such as melanoma, head and neck, liver or kidney cancer. The chain couples TRBV18 to TRBJ1-2, with D possibly TRBD1 on 6 matching bases. CDR3 amino acids: CASSPGTQTNYGYTF. The CDR3 bases are TGTGCCAGCTCACCCGGGACACAGACTAACTATGGCTACACCTTC.